Listed below are T cell receptor beta chains from one sample, sequenced in a study of shared clonotypes between healthy human individuals. Libraries were prepared by immunoSEQ multiplex PCR; TCRdb keeps only in-frame clonotypes and omits some of them. The sample has some 2 million clones, over 85% seen once. Input material: naive CD8+ T cells sorted from blood. All receptors derive from a man between 18 and 29 years old in good health. CDR3s include the opening cysteine and the closing phenylalanine or tryptophan. A D gene is named only where the DNA matches it firmly. Clone size is not always given. Where it is, it says once, few, many or a class for expanded clones.

clone size | J gene | D gene | V gene | CDR3 protein | CDR3 DNA
- | TRBJ1-1 | TRBD1 | TRBV5-1 | CASSQGVVMNTEAFF | TGCGCCAGCTCACAGGGGGTGGTCATGAACACTGAAGCTTTCTTT
- | TRBJ2-3 | - | TRBV6-5 | CASRVPGSQDTQYF | TGTGCCAGCAGAGTCCCAGGGTCGCAAGATACGCAGTATTTT
- | TRBJ2-7 | TRBD2 | TRBV11-2 | CASSVGLAGTTYEQYF | TGTGCCAGCAGCGTCGGACTAGCGGGGACAACCTACGAGCAGTACTTC
- | TRBJ2-7 | TRBD1 | TRBV4-1 | CASSHRTGNSYEQYF | TGCGCCAGCAGCCATAGGACAGGGAATAGCTACGAGCAGTACTTC
- | TRBJ1-1 | TRBD1 | TRBV29-1 | CSVGYGTGEAFF | TGCAGCGTGGGGTATGGGACAGGGGAAGCTTTCTTT
- | TRBJ1-1 | - | TRBV28 | CASSFTGVAEAFF | TGTGCCAGCAGTTTTACTGGGGTGGCTGAAGCTTTCTTT
- | TRBJ2-7 | TRBD1 | TRBV4-1 | CASSLGQGSYEQYF | TGCGCCAGCAGCCTGGGACAGGGATCCTACGAGCAGTACTTC
once | TRBJ2-1 | - | TRBV19 | CASSINMNNEQFF | TGTGCCAGTAGTATCAATATGAACAATGAGCAGTTCTTC
- | TRBJ2-7 | TRBD2 | TRBV2 | CASFRASGSGSYEQYF | TGTGCCAGCTTTAGGGCTAGCGGGAGTGGATCCTACGAGCAGTACTTC
- | TRBJ2-1 | TRBD2 | TRBV9 | CASSAASGSSYNEQFF | TGTGCCAGCAGCGCTGCTAGCGGGAGCTCCTACAATGAGCAGTTCTTC
- | TRBJ2-7 | - | TRBV29-1 | CSVETDYYEQYF | TGCAGCGTTGAAACTGATTACTACGAGCAGTACTTC
- | TRBJ1-2 | - | TRBV11-2 | CASRLGWDYGYTF | TGTGCCAGCAGGCTTGGATGGGACTATGGCTACACCTTC
- | TRBJ2-7 | - | TRBV7-9 | CASSLSSGPSSYEQYF | TGTGCCAGCAGCTTATCGAGCGGGCCGAGCTCCTACGAGCAGTACTTC
few | TRBJ1-1 | - | TRBV5-1 | CASSLTGMNTEAFF | TGCGCCAGCAGCTTGACGGGGATGAACACTGAAGCTTTCTTT
once | TRBJ1-2 | - | TRBV9 | CASTLGTGGRNGYTF | TGTGCCAGCACCCTAGGCACGGGGGGGCGAAATGGTTACACCTTC
once | TRBJ2-7 | - | TRBV15 | CATSRDQGTYYEQYF | TGTGCCACCAGCAGAGATCAGGGAACATACTACGAGCAGTACTTC
- | TRBJ2-1 | TRBD1 | TRBV19 | CASQGVNYNEQFF | TGTGCCAGCCAGGGGGTGAACTACAATGAGCAGTTCTTC
- | TRBJ2-7 | - | TRBV6-6 | CASSSGVAVAYEQYF | TGTGCCAGCAGTTCAGGGGTGGCAGTCGCCTACGAGCAGTACTTC
- | TRBJ2-6 | - | TRBV29-1 | CSVESVGANVLTF | TGCAGCGTTGAATCGGTCGGGGCCAACGTCCTGACTTTC
- | TRBJ2-2 | TRBD1 | TRBV7-9 | CASSLVYGQGTGELFF | TGTGCCAGCAGCTTAGTTTACGGACAGGGCACCGGGGAGCTGTTTTTT
- | TRBJ2-1 | TRBD2 | TRBV7-6 | CASSPAAGEDSEQFF | TGTGCCAGCAGCCCCGCAGCGGGAGAGGATAGTGAGCAGTTCTTC
- | TRBJ2-7 | - | TRBV21-1 | CASSKGTSGHYYEQYF | TGTGCCAGCAGCAAAGGGACTAGCGGGCATTACTACGAGCAGTACTTC
- | TRBJ1-4 | TRBD1 | TRBV6-6 | CASSPTGAANEKLFF | TGTGCCAGCAGTCCGACAGGGGCGGCTAATGAAAAACTGTTTTTT
- | TRBJ2-1 | - | TRBV5-4 | CASSLAPGERSNEQFF | TGTGCCAGCAGCTTGGCTCCGGGAGAAAGGTCGAATGAGCAGTTCTTC
- | TRBJ2-7 | TRBD1 | TRBV15 | CATSGGQGGDYEQYF | TGTGCCACCAGCGGGGGACAGGGAGGGGACTACGAGCAGTACTTC
- | TRBJ2-2 | - | TRBV11-2 | CASRIPGTGELFF | TGTGCCAGCAGAATTCCCGGTACCGGGGAGCTGTTTTTT
- | TRBJ1-3 | - | TRBV7-9 | CASSPGSSGNTIYF | TGTGCCAGCAGCCCCGGGAGCTCTGGAAACACCATATATTTT
- | TRBJ2-1 | - | TRBV11-3 | CASSSYQGNEQFF | TGTGCCAGCAGCTCATATCAGGGAAATGAGCAGTTCTTC
- | TRBJ1-1 | - | TRBV6-5 | CASSYGEGAAFF | TGTGCCAGCAGTTACGGGGAGGGAGCGGCTTTCTTT
once | TRBJ2-3 | - | TRBV7-2 | CASSRLVGVDTQYF | TGTGCCAGCAGCAGACTAGTTGGGGTAGATACGCAGTATTTT
- | TRBJ2-5 | - | TRBV5-4 | CATGVDGTVETQYF | TGTGCCACAGGGGTGGACGGGACCGTCGAGACCCAGTACTTC
- | TRBJ2-7 | - | TRBV13 | CASSETGSGQYF | TGTGCCAGCAGCGAAACAGGGTCGGGGCAGTACTTC
- | TRBJ2-7 | TRBD1 | TRBV7-9 | CASSLKGLSGGSSYEQYF | TGTGCCAGCAGCTTAAAAGGTCTTTCAGGGGGTAGCTCCTACGAGCAGTACTTC
- | TRBJ1-2 | TRBD1 | TRBV11-2 | CASSSPGTGWGYTF | TGTGCCAGCAGCTCACCCGGGACAGGGTGGGGCTACACCTTC
once | TRBJ1-4 | - | TRBV28 | CASSLDSEKLFF | TGTGCCAGCAGTCTTGACAGTGAAAAACTGTTTTTT
- | TRBJ2-7 | - | TRBV7-9 | CASSLSGVGPHEQYF | TGTGCCAGCAGCCTCTCCGGCGTAGGGCCTCACGAGCAGTACTTC
- | TRBJ2-4 | - | TRBV30 | CAWSPRWGELAKNIQYF | TGTGCCTGGAGTCCACGATGGGGGGAGTTAGCCAAAAACATTCAGTACTTC
- | TRBJ2-2 | - | TRBV7-9 | CASSFRPVDGELFF | TGTGCCAGCAGCTTTAGGCCGGTGGACGGGGAGCTGTTTTTT
- | TRBJ2-1 | - | TRBV11-2 | CASSLDMREQFF | TGTGCCAGCAGCTTAGATATGAGGGAGCAGTTCTTC
- | TRBJ1-2 | - | TRBV30 | CAWSPGGGEYGYTF | TGTGCCTGGAGTCCCGGCGGGGGGGAGTATGGCTACACCTTC
- | TRBJ2-1 | TRBD1 | TRBV5-6 | CASSSTGFSYNEQFF | TGTGCCAGCAGCTCGACAGGGTTCTCCTACAATGAGCAGTTCTTC
- | TRBJ2-2 | TRBD1 | TRBV7-9 | CASSFRGGQGNTGELFF | TGTGCCAGCAGCTTTAGAGGGGGACAGGGGAACACCGGGGAGCTGTTTTTT
- | TRBJ1-2 | - | TRBV5-4 | CASSLDGDWGFYGYTF | TGTGCCAGCAGCTTGGATGGGGATTGGGGCTTCTATGGCTACACCTTC
- | TRBJ2-5 | TRBD2 | TRBV19 | CASSTLAGEETQYF | TGTGCCAGTAGTACCCTTGCGGGGGAAGAGACCCAGTACTTC
once | TRBJ2-7 | TRBD2 | TRBV14 | CASSQDLGGGEYEQYF | TGTGCCAGCAGCCAAGATCTTGGCGGGGGGGAGTACGAGCAGTACTTC